This T cell receptor beta chain was identified during a study of identical twins. The sample holds a few counts of this clonotype. TCRdb redid the calling of the 5' RACE reads with MiXCR, one entry per CDR3 protein. The repertoire holds about 1.7 million distinct CDR3 sequences, with less than 40% as singletons. The CDR3 covers 14 residues. In germline, CDR1 is SGHDN, CDR2 FVKESK. The germline V and J ends were trimmed by 4 bases and 7 bases, with 14 bases remaining between them. This chain connects TRBV14 to TRBJ2-1; D call uncertain. The TCR originated in a newborn girl in good health. Input material: cord blood. As DNA, the CDR3 is TGTGCCAGCAGCCCCGGCTCCCGCGGTAATGAGCAGTTCTTC. Its protein product is CASSPGSRGNEQFF. The full variable domain, its missing parts supplied by reference TRBV14 and TRBJ2-1, is EAGVTQFPSHSVIEKGQTVTLRCDPISGHDNLYWYRRVMGKEIKFLLHFVKESKQDESGMPNNRFLAERTGGTYSTLKVQPAELEDSGVYFCASSPGSRGNEQFFGPGTRLTVL.